This T cell receptor beta chain was profiled in a study of T cell repertoires in cytomegalovirus infection. Study overall: Shared public TCR beta signatures pointed to both CMV infection and a matching HLA type. Notes on the study in general: The study identified carriers of CMV plus the relevant HLA from cumulative public TCR beta family frequency. It was HLA-C-restricted CMV-specific TCR beta clonotypes that dominated the response ex vivo.

Germline trimming cut 4 bases from V and 6 bases from J; bases unmatched to any gene: 6. The CDR3 runs 15 residues. Germline CDR1 reads SGHDN; CDR2 reads FVKESK. This clonotype has at least ten counts. Its antigen is currently unknown. TCRdb reprocessed the reads with MiXCR, giving one entry per CDR3 protein. The sample holds approximately 500,000 distinct CDR3 sequences, 10% to 12% seen once. The chain is built from TRBV14 and TRBJ2-3; 11 positions match TRBD2. The sequence derives from a human donor in good health (CMV status not recorded). Some clones in this sample may be carry-over from other donors' samples. The specimen was PBMCs. In nucleotides, the CDR3 is TGTGCCAGCAGCCCCACTAGCGGGGGTAGGGATACGCAGTATTTT. This gives the protein CASSPTSGGRDTQYF.